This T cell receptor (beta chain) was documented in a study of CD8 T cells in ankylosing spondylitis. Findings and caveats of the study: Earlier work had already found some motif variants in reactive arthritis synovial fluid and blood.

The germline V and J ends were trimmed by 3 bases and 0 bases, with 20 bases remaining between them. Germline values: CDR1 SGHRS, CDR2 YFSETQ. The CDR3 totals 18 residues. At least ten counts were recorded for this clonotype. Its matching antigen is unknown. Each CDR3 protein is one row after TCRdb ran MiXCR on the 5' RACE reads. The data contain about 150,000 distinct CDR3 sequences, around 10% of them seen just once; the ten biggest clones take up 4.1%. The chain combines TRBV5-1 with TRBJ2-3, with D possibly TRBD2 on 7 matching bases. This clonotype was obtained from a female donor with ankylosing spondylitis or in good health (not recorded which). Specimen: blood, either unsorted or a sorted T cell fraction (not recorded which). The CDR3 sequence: CASSSDGGRSLSTDTQYF. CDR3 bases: TGCGCCAGCAGCTCGGACGGGGGGCGCTCCCTTAGCACAGATACGCAGTATTTT. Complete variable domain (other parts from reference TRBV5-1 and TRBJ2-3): KAGVTQTPRYLIKTRGQQVTLSCSPISGHRSVSWYQQTPGQGLQFLFEYFSETQRNKGNFPGRFSGRQFSNSRSEMNVSTLELGDSALYLCASSSDGGRSLSTDTQYFGPGTRLTVL.